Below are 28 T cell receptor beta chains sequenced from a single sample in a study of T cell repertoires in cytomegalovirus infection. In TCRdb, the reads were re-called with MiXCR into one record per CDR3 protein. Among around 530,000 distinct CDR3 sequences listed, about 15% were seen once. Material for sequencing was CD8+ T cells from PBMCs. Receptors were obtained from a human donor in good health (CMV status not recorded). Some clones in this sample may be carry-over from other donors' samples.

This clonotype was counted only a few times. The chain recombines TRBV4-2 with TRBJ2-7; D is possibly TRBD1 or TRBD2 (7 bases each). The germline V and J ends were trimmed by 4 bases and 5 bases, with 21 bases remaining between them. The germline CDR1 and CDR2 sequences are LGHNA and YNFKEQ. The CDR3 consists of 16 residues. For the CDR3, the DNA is TGTGCCAGCAGCCCCCCCGGGGAGGGGGCGTTCCACGAGCAGTACTTC. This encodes CASSPPGEGAFHEQYF.

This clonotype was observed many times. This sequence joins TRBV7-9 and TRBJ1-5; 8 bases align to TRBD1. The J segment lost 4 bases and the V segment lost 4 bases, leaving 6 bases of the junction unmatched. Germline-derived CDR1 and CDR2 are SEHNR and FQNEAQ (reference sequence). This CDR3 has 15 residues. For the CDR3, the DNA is TGTGCCAGCAGCTCAGAGAGACAGGGGAATCAGCCCCAGCATTTT. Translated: CASSSERQGNQPQHF.

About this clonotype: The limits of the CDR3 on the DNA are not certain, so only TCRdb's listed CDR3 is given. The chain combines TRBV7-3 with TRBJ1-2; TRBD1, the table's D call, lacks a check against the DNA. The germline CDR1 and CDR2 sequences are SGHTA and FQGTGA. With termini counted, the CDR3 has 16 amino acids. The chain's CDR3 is CASSLRRDRVGYGNTF.

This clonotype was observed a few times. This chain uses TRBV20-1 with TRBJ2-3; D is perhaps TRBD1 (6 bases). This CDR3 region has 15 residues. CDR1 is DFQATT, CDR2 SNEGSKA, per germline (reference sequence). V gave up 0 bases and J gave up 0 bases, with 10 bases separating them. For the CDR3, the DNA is TGCAGTGCTAGAGAGTACACAGGGAGCACAGATACGCAGTATTTT. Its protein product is CSAREYTGSTDTQYF.

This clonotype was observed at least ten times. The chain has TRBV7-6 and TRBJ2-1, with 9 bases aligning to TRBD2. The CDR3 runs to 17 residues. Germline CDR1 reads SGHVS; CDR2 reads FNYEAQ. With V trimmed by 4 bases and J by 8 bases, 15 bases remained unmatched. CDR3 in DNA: TGTGCCAGCAGCTACCCCCCGTGGCGGGGGGGCGTCGATGAGCAGTTCTTC. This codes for CASSYPPWRGGVDEQFF.

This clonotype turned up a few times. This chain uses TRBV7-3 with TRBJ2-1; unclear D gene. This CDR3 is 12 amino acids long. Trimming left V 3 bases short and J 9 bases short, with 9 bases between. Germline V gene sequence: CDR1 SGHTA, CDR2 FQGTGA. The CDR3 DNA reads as TGTGCCAGCAGCTTTGTGATGGGTGAGCAGTTCTTC. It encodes CASSFVMGEQFF.

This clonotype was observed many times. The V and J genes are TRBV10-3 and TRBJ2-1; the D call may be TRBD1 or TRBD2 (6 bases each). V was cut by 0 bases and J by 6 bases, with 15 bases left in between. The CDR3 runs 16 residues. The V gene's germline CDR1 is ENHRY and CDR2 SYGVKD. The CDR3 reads CAISESRTGAINEQFF. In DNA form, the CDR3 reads TGTGCCATCAGTGAGTCGCGAACGGGGGCGATCAATGAGCAGTTCTTC.

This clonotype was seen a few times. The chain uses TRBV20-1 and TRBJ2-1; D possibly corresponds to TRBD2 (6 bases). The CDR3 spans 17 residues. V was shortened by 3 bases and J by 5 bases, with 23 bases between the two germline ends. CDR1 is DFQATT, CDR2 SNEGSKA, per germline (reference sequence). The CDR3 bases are TGCAGTGCTAGTCTTTATGGGCGGGGAAGGAGGAACAATGAGCAGTTCTTC. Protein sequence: CSASLYGRGRRNNEQFF.

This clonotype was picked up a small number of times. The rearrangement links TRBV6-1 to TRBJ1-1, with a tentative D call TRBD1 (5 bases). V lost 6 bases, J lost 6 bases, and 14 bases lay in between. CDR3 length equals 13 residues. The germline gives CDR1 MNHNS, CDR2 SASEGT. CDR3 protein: CASRSARGSEAFF. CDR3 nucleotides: TGTGCCAGCAGGAGCGCGCGGGGCTCTGAAGCTTTCTTT.

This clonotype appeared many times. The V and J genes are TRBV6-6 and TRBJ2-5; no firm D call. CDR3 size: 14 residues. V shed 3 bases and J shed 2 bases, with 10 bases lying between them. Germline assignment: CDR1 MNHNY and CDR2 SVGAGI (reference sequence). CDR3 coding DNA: TGTGCCAGCAGTTATAAGGGTTTGCAAGAGACCCAGTACTTC. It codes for CASSYKGLQETQYF.

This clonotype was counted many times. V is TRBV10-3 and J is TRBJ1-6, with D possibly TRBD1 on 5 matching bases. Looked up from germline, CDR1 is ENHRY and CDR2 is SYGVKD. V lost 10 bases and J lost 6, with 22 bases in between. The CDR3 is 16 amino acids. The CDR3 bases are TGTGCCACAGGGCGTGACGGCATGGGGGTTAATTCACCCCTCCACTTT. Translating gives CATGRDGMGVNSPLHF.

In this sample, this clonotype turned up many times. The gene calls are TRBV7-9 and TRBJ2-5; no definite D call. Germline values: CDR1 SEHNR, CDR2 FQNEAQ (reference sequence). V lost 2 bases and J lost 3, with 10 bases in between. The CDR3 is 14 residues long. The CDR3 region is CASSLRTEKETQYF. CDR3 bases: TGTGCCAGCAGCTTAAGGACGGAAAAAGAGACCCAGTACTTC. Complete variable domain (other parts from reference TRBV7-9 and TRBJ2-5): DTGVSQNPRHKITKRGQNVTFRCDPISEHNRLYWYRQTLGQGPEFLTYFQNEAQLEKSRLLSDRFSAERPKGSFSTLEIQRTEQGDSAMYLCASSLRTEKETQYFGPGTRLLVL.

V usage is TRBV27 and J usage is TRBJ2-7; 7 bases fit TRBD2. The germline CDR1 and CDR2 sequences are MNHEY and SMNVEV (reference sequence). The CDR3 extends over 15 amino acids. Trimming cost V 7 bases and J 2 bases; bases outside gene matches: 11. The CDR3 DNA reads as TGTGCCAGCAACGTTTTGGGGCGGGAGACCTACGAGCAGTACTTC. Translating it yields CASNVLGRETYEQYF.

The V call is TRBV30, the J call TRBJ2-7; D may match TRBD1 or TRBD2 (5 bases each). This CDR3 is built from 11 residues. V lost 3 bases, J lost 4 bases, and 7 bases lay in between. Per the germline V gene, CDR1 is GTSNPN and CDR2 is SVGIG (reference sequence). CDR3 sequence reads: CAWRRGYEQYF. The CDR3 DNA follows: TGTGCCTGGAGGAGGGGTTACGAGCAGTACTTC. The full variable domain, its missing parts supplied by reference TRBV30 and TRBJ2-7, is SQTIHQWPATLVQPVGSPLSLECTVEGTSNPNLYWYRQAAGRGLQLLFYSVGIGQISSEVPQNLSASRPQDRQFILSSKKLLLSDSGFYLCAWRRGYEQYFGPGTRLTVT.

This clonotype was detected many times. CDR3 amino acids: CASSQGRGSGANVLTF. The CDR3 coding sequence is TGTGCCAGCAGCCAAGGACGAGGCTCTGGGGCCAACGTCCTGACTTTC. V is TRBV7-9 and J is TRBJ2-6; no clear D gene. The CDR3 is made up of 16 amino acids. The germline V gene has CDR1 SEHNR and CDR2 FQNEAQ (reference sequence). V shed 5 bases and J shed 0 bases, with 11 bases lying between them.

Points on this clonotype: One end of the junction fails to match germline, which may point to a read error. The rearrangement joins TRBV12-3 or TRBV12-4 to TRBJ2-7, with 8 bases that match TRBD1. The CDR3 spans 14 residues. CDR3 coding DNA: TGTGCAAGCAGTTTACGCCAGGGGGCGGACGAGCATTACTTC. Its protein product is CASSLRQGADEHYF.

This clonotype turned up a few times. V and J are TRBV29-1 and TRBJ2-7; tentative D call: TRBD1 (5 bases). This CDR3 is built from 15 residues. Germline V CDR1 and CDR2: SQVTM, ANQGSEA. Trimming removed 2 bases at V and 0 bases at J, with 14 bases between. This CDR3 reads CSVESSDQGSYEQYF. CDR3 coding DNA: TGCAGCGTTGAAAGCTCGGATCAGGGCTCCTACGAGCAGTACTTC.

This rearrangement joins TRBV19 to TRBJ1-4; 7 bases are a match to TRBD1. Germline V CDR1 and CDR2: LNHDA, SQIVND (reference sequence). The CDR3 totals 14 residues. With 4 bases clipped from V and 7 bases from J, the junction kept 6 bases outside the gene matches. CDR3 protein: CASSSSGGSEKLFF. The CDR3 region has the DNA TGTGCCAGTAGTAGCTCAGGGGGGAGTGAAAAACTGTTTTTT. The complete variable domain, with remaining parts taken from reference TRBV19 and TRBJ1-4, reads DGGITQSPKYLFRKEGQNVTLSCEQNLNHDAMYWYRQDPGQGLRLIYYSQIVNDFQKGDIAEGYSVSREKKESFPLTVTSAQKNPTAFYLCASSSSGGSEKLFFGSGTQLSVL.

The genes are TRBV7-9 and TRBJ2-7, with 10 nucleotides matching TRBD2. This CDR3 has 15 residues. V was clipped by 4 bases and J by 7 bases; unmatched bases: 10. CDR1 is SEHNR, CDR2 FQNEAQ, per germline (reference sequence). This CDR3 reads CASSSKAGGPREQYF. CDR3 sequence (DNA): TGTGCCAGCAGCTCCAAAGCGGGAGGGCCAAGGGAGCAGTACTTC.

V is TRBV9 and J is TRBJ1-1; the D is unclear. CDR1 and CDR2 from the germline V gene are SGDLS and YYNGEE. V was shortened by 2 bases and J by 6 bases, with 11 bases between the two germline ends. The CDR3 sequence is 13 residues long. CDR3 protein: CASSVGSVAEAFF. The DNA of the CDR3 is TGTGCCAGCAGCGTGGGCAGTGTCGCTGAAGCTTTCTTT.

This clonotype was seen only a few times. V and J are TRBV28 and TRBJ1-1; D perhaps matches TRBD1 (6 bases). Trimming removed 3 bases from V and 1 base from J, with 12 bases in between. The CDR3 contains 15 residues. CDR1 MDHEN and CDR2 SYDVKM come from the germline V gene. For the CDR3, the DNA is TGTGCCAGCAGTTTTCCCAGGGGCGCGAACACTGAAGCTTTCTTT. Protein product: CASSFPRGANTEAFF.

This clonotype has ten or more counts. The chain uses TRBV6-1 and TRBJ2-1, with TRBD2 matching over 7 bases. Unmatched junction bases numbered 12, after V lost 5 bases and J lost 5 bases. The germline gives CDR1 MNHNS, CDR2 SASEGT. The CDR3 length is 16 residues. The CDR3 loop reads CASSLSSGIIDNEQFF. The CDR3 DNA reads TGTGCCAGCAGTCTTTCGAGCGGGATAATCGACAATGAGCAGTTCTTC.

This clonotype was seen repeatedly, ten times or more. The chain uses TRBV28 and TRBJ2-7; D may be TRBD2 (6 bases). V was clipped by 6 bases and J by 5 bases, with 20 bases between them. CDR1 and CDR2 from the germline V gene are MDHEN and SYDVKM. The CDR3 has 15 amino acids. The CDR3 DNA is TGTGCCAGCAGAGATCTAGCGATACAACCCCACGAGCAGTACTTC. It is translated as CASRDLAIQPHEQYF. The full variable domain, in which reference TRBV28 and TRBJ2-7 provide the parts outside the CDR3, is DVKVTQSSRYLVKRTGEKVFLECVQDMDHENMFWYRQDPGLGLRLIYFSYDVKMKEKGDIPEGYSVSREKKERFSLILESASTNQTSMYLCASRDLAIQPHEQYFGPGTRLTVT.

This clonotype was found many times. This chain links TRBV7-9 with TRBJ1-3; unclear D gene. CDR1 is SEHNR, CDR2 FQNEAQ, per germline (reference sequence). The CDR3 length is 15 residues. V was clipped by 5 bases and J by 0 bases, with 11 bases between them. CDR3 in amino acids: CASSPESSSGNTIYF. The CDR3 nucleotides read TGTGCCAGCAGCCCCGAATCCAGCTCTGGAAACACCATATATTTT.

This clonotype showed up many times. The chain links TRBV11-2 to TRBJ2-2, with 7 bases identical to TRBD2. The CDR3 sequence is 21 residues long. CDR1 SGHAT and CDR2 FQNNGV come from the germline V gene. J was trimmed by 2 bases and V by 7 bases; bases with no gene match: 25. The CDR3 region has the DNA TGTGCCAGCACCACGTGGATGGGAACTAGCGAGGGGATGAGCAACACCGGGGAGCTGTTTTTT. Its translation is CASTTWMGTSEGMSNTGELFF.

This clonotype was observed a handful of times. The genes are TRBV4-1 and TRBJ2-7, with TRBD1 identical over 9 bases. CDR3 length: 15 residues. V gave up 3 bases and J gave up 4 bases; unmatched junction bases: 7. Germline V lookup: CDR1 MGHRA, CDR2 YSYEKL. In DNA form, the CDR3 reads TGCGCCAGCAGCCAGGGCGGGACAGGGTCATACGAGCAGTACTTC. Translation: CASSQGGTGSYEQYF.

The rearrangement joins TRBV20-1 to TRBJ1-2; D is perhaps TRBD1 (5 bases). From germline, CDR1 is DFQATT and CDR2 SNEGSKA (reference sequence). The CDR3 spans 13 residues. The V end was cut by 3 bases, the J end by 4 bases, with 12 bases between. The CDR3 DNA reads TGCAGTGCTAGGGGGGTAGACATCTATGGCTACACCTTC. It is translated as CSARGVDIYGYTF.

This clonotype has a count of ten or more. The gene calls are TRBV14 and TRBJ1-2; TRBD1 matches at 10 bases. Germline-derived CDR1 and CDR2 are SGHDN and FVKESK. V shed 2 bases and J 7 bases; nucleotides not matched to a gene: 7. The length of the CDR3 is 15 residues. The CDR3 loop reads CASSQFDRGRAGYTF. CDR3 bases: TGTGCCAGCAGCCAATTTGACAGGGGGCGTGCTGGCTACACCTTC.